This T cell receptor beta chain was retrieved from a study of post-analysis software for immune sequencing data. General study findings and limits: Strong co-clustering by F measure was evident for samples that had been prepared in the same batch. In patients, roughly five TRBV segments were more frequent than in controls, with TRBV5-6, TRBV5-1 and TRBV20-1 among them. Controls significantly exceeded multiple sclerosis patients in normalized Chao1 diversity.

Germline values: CDR1 SGHDT, CDR2 YYEEEE. Deletions cut 3 bases from V and 9 bases from J, with 18 bases between. This CDR3 has 14 amino acids. Worth noting for this clonotype: Its antigen is not known.

The authors incorporated unique molecular identifiers into the TCR beta cDNA libraries. The authors obtained 500,000 or so cDNA molecules from roughly 1 to 10 million T cells. TCRdb processed the PCR reads anew with MiXCR; each CDR3 protein has one entry. Among some 890,000 distinct CDR3 sequences, roughly half were seen once, and the ten largest hold under 6%. J is TRBJ1-2 and V is TRBV5-6, with a tentative D call TRBD1 (6 bases). The TCR sequence derives from a girl between 5 and 17 years old with multiple sclerosis. Sequenced input: blood. The chain's CDR3 is CASSSVGGGGSYTF. CDR3 sequence (DNA): TGTGCCAGCAGCTCCGTGGGCGGGGGCGGAAGCTACACCTTC.